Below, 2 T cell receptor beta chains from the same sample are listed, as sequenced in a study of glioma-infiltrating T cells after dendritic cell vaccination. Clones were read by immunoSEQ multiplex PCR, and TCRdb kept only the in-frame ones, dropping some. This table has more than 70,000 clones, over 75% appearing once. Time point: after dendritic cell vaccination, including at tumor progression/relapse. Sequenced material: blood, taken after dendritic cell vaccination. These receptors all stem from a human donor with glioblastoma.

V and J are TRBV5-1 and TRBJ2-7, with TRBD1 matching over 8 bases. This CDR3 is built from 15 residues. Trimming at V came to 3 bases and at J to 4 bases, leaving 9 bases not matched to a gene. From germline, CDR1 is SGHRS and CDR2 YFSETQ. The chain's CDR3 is CASSWRDRPDYEQYF. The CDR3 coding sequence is TGCGCCAGCAGCTGGCGGGACAGGCCTGATTACGAGCAGTACTTC. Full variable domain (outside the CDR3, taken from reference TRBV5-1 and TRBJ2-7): KAGVTQTPRYLIKTRGQQVTLSCSPISGHRSVSWYQQTPGQGLQFLFEYFSETQRNKGNFPGRFSGRQFSNSRSEMNVSTLELGDSALYLCASSWRDRPDYEQYFGPGTRLTVT.

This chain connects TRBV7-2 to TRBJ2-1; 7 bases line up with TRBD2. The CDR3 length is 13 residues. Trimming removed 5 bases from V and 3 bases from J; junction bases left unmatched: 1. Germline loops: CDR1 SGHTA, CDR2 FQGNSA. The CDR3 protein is CASSRTSYNEQFF. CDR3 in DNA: TGTGCCAGCAGCCGGACTAGCTACAATGAGCAGTTCTTC.